A single sample gave rise to the 21 T cell receptor beta chains below, sequenced in a study of T cells in tuberculosis. Repertoires were generated with immunoSEQ multiplex PCR, while TCRdb's copy carries only in-frame clones and drops some. Of roughly 32,000 clones in the sample, roughly 95% were seen once. Sequenced: PBMCs. These receptors all come from a donor between 10 and 35 years old with latent tuberculosis or without tuberculosis infection.

V usage is TRBV15 and J usage is TRBJ2-5; D is unresolved. Germline V gene sequence: CDR1 LNHNV, CDR2 YYDKDF (reference sequence). V lost 5 bases and J 13 bases, leaving 5 bases between the germline ends. This CDR3 has 8 amino acids. The CDR3 protein is CATSPLYF. The DNA of the CDR3 is TGTGCCACCAGCCCCTTGTACTTC.

The V and J genes are TRBV18 and TRBJ2-2, with TRBD1 matching over 10 bases. From germline, CDR1 is KGHSH and CDR2 LQKENI. The length of the CDR3 is 13 residues. Trimming at V came to 6 bases and at J to 6 bases, leaving 1 base not matched to a gene. CDR3 residues: CASSTGGPGELFF. Written as DNA, the CDR3 is TGTGCCAGCTCGACAGGGGGCCCCGGGGAGCTGTTTTTT.

V and J are TRBV14 and TRBJ2-7; 9 bases align to TRBD1. Germline V gene sequence: CDR1 SGHDN, CDR2 FVKESK. The V and J ends lost 4 bases and 7 bases, in that order; junction bases with no gene match: 8. The CDR3 sequence is 14 residues long. The CDR3 loop reads CASSPWGQGIEQYF. In DNA form, the CDR3 reads TGTGCCAGCAGCCCGTGGGGACAGGGAATAGAGCAGTACTTC.

The rearrangement links TRBV6-6 to TRBJ2-7; 10 bases agree with TRBD1. CDR1 and CDR2 (germline): MNHNY, SVGAGI (reference sequence). V lost 3 bases to trimming and J lost 2 bases; unmatched junction nucleotides: 4. The CDR3 sequence is 15 residues long. The CDR3 loop is CASSYQGQGTYEQYF. The CDR3 DNA reads TGTGCCAGCAGTTATCAGGGACAGGGGACCTACGAGCAGTACTTC.

The V and J genes are TRBV6-1 and TRBJ1-1; unclear D gene. Trimming left V 7 bases short and J 1 base short, with 4 bases between. CDR1 and CDR2 (germline): MNHNS, SASEGT. The CDR3 spans 11 residues. As DNA, the CDR3 is TGTGCCAGCAAAGCGAACACTGAAGCTTTCTTT. It specifies CASKANTEAFF.

The chain is built from TRBV7-9 and TRBJ2-1, with 7 bases that match TRBD1. CDR1 and CDR2 (germline): SEHNR, FQNEAQ (reference sequence). The junction had 4 bases not matched to a gene; V was cut back by 1 base and J by 4 bases. This CDR3 region has 15 residues. The CDR3 here is CASSLVEGAYNEQFF. CDR3 coding DNA: TGTGCCAGCAGCTTAGTTGAGGGGGCATACAATGAGCAGTTCTTC.

The chain employs TRBV4-3 and TRBJ1-2, with D perhaps TRBD1 (5 bases). The CDR3 has 15 amino acids. Germline CDR1 LGHNA, CDR2 YSLEER. The V gene lost 0 bases and the J gene lost 6 bases, with 14 bases spanning the gap. The chain's CDR3 is CASSQDLGAFNGYTF. In DNA, the CDR3 is TGCGCCAGCAGCCAAGATTTAGGGGCCTTTAATGGCTACACCTTC.

J is TRBJ1-2 and V is TRBV11-2; D remains unclear. Germline V CDR1 and CDR2: SGHAT, FQNNGV. The V end was cut by 8 bases, the J end by 0 bases, with 10 bases between. The CDR3 covers 13 residues. The CDR3 reads CASATATNYGYTF. The CDR3 DNA reads TGTGCCAGCGCCACAGCCACTAACTATGGCTACACCTTC.

The rearrangement links TRBV29-1 to TRBJ1-6; D may be TRBD1 (6 bases). Looked up from germline, CDR1 is SQVTM and CDR2 is ANQGSEA. Trimming removed 5 bases at V and 7 bases at J, with 12 bases between. This CDR3 is 13 amino acids long. In DNA, the CDR3 is TGCAGCGTTCTGACAGGCTACAATTCACCCCTCCACTTT. It codes for CSVLTGYNSPLHF.

This chain connects TRBV10-2 to TRBJ1-2, with a weak D call TRBD1 (5 bases). Trimming left V 8 bases short and J 2 bases short, with 21 bases between. Germline CDR1 reads WSHSY; CDR2 reads SAAADI. The CDR3 runs 16 residues. The CDR3: CASRRGGRGRNYGYTF. The CDR3 region has the DNA TGCGCCAGCCGACGCGGGGGACGAGGTAGGAACTATGGCTACACCTTC.

This clone came up a few times. This chain links TRBV10-3 with TRBJ2-1; 7 bases map to TRBD2. The CDR3 runs 15 residues. The V and J ends lost 4 bases and 5 bases, in that order; junction bases with no gene match: 8. Per the germline V gene, CDR1 is ENHRY and CDR2 is SYGVKD. CDR3 region: CAISGEAGSHNEQFF. CDR3 bases: TGTGCCATCAGTGGTGAAGCGGGGTCTCACAATGAGCAGTTCTTC.

V usage is TRBV19 and J usage is TRBJ1-3, with D unclear. Germline values: CDR1 LNHDA, CDR2 SQIVND (reference sequence). The CDR3 is 15 residues long. Trimming removed 6 bases at V and 3 bases at J, with 15 bases between. DNA of the CDR3: TGTGCCAGTAGAGGTCGAGAGACTGGTGGAAACACCATATATTTT. Translating gives CASRGRETGGNTIYF.

V and J are TRBV2 and TRBJ2-7; D is possibly TRBD2 (5 bases). V was trimmed by 11 bases and J by 5 bases, leaving 13 bases between them. The CDR3 totals 11 residues. The germline CDR1 and CDR2 sequences are SNHLY and FYNNEI. The CDR3 region has the DNA TGTGCCTCCTCCGGGGTCCACGAGCAGTACTTC. This encodes CASSGVHEQYF.

This clone was observed a few times. The chain employs TRBV6-5 and TRBJ1-3; no firm D call. The CDR3 is made up of 16 amino acids. CDR1 and CDR2 from the germline V gene are MNHEY and SVGAGI. V lost 0 bases to trimming and J lost 0 bases, with 9 bases between them. The CDR3 loop reads CASSYSPFSSGNTIYF. In nucleotides, the CDR3 is TGTGCCAGCAGTTACTCGCCTTTTAGCTCTGGAAACACCATATATTTT.

The V gene is TRBV27, the J gene TRBJ2-3, with unresolved D. Germline-derived CDR1 and CDR2 are MNHEY and SMNVEV (reference sequence). V was shortened by 6 bases and J by 2 bases, with 9 bases between the two germline ends. The CDR3 spans 13 residues. The chain's CDR3 is CASRHTSTDTQYF. DNA of the CDR3: TGTGCCAGCAGGCACACCTCCACAGATACGCAGTATTTT.

This sequence joins TRBV28 and TRBJ2-3, with TRBD2 identical over 13 bases. V lost 6 bases and J lost 3; bases outside the gene matches: 9. The CDR3 consists of 17 residues. Germline CDR1 and CDR2: MDHEN and SYDVKM. The CDR3 DNA is TGTGCCAGCAGCCCAGGACTAGCGGGAGATGGGACAGATACGCAGTATTTT. Translating it yields CASSPGLAGDGTDTQYF.

The chain couples TRBV9 to TRBJ2-5; the D gene is possibly TRBD1 (7 bases). This CDR3 contains 15 residues. The germline CDR1 and CDR2 sequences are SGDLS and YYNGEE. Trimming removed 4 bases at V and 5 bases at J, with 18 bases between. In DNA, the CDR3 is TGTGCCAGCAGCCCTACAGGGGAGGTCGGTGAGACCCAGTACTTC. The encoded protein is CASSPTGEVGETQYF.

The V gene is TRBV6-4, the J gene TRBJ2-3; 7 bases agree with TRBD1. Germline V lookup: CDR1 MRHNA, CDR2 SNTAGT. This CDR3 has 14 residues. Trimming at V came to 5 bases and at J to 1 base, leaving 3 bases not matched to a gene. The CDR3 bases are TGTGCCAGCAGTCAAGGGGGCGGCACAGATACGCAGTATTTT. It specifies CASSQGGGTDTQYF.

This chain joins TRBV5-6 and TRBJ2-7, with 14 positions matching TRBD2. This CDR3 spans 15 amino acids. V lost 4 bases, J lost 7 bases, and 7 bases stayed unmatched. Germline CDR1 SGHDT, CDR2 YYEEEE. The CDR3 sequence is CASSQGTSGGIEQYF. The CDR3 nucleotides are TGTGCCAGCAGCCAAGGGACTAGCGGGGGAATAGAGCAGTACTTC.

The table lists this clone with a count of one. The rearrangement joins TRBV7-9 to TRBJ2-4, with a possible D match to TRBD2 (6 bases). The germline CDR1 and CDR2 sequences are SEHNR and FQNEAQ (reference sequence). The CDR3 runs to 16 residues. V lost 1 base and J 8 bases, leaving 18 bases between the germline ends. This CDR3 is CASSLVQVGDFDIQYF. In nucleotides, the CDR3 is TGTGCCAGCAGCTTAGTACAGGTGGGGGACTTCGACATTCAGTACTTC.

This chain joins TRBV19 and TRBJ2-7; TRBD1 might be the D (6 bases). Germline V gene data show CDR1 as LNHDA and CDR2 as SQIVND (reference sequence). The V and J ends lost 4 bases and 1 base respectively, with 14 bases between them. This CDR3 spans 15 amino acids. The CDR3 DNA is TGTGCCAGTAGTACCGACAGGTCTGGGTCCTACGAGCAGTACTTC. This codes for CASSTDRSGSYEQYF.